This T cell receptor beta chain was recovered during a study of blood T cells in healthy people across ages. Across the study: When template switching was applied, about one barcoded beta molecule was captured per two T cells. Study results and limitations: Nothing was known about donor CMV status, and this possibly confounded expanded clonotype changes.

Points on this clonotype: The antigen remains unidentified.

Next came a second PCR, run for roughly 7 to 12 cycles, which used a sample-barcoded 5' primer along with a J-beta primer mix. Each cDNA was tagged by a template-switch adaptor containing 12 random nucleotides. TCRdb re-called the 5' RACE reads with MiXCR, one entry per CDR3 protein. The sample lists 850,000 to 1,300,000 distinct CDR3 sequences, under 55% seen once, with around 18% in the top ten. Extracted total RNA amounted to at least 5 micrograms for each sample. J was trimmed by 5 bases and V by 5 bases; bases with no gene match: 7. CDR3 length: 16 amino acids. Germline V gives CDR1 SGHVS, CDR2 FQNEAQ.

This sequence was found in a woman aged 60 to 75 in good health. The sequencing sample was made of blood. The J gene is TRBJ2-5, the V gene TRBV7-8; 14 bases line up with TRBD2. For the CDR3, the DNA is TGTGCCAGCAGCCCCCGACTAGCGGGAGGGTCGGAGACCCAGTACTTC. As protein: CASSPRLAGGSETQYF.